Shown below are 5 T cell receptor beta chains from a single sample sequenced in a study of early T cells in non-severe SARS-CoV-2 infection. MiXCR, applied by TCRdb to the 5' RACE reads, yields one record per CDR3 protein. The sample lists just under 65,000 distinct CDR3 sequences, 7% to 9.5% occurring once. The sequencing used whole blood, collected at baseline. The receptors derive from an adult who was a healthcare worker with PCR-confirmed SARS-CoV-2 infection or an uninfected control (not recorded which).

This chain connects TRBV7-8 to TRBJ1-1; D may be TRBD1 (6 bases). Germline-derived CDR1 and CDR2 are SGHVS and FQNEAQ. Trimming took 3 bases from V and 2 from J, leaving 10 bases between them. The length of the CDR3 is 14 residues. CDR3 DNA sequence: TGTGCCAGCAGCTTCGGGACACAAAACACTGAAGCTTTCTTT. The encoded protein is CASSFGTQNTEAFF.

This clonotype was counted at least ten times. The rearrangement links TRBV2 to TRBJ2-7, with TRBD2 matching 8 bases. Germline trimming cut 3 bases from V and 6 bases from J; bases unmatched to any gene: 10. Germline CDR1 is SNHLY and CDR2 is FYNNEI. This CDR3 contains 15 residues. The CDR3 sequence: CASSDPGTSLGEQYF. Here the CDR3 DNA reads TGTGCCAGCAGTGATCCTGGGACTAGTTTGGGCGAGCAGTACTTC.

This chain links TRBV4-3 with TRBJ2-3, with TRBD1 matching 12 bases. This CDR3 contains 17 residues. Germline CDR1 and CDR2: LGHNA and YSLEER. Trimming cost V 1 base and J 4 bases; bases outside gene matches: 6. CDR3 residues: CASSQAPGQGAPDTQYF. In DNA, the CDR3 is TGCGCCAGCAGCCAAGCCCCGGGACAGGGGGCACCAGATACGCAGTATTTT.

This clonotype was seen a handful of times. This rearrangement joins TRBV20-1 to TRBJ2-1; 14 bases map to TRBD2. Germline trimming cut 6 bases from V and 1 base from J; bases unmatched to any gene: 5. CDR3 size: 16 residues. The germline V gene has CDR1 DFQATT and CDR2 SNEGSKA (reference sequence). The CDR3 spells CSAPGTSGRSYNEQFF. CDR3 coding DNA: TGCAGTGCGCCCGGGACTAGCGGGAGATCCTACAATGAGCAGTTCTTC.

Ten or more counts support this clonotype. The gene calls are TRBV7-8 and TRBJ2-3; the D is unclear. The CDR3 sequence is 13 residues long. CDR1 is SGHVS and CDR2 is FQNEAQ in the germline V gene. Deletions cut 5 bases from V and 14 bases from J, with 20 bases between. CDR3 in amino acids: CASSPRGRPSRYF. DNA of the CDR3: TGTGCCAGCAGCCCGAGAGGTCGGCCGTCCCGGTATTTT.